The 20 T cell receptor beta chains reported below all come from one sample, sequenced in a study of shared clonotypes between healthy human individuals. The table came from immunoSEQ multiplex PCR; TCRdb's copy has only in-frame clones and leaves some out. The sample lists over a million clones, about 77% occurring once. Sequenced material: memory CD4+ T cells sorted from blood. Subset reported: CD45RA-negative fraction. The receptors originated from a man between 18 and 35 years old in good health.

This clone was counted only a few times. The CDR3 spells CASNTGYGNTIYF. Here the CDR3 DNA reads TGTGCCAGTAATACAGGGTACGGAAACACCATATATTTT. The chain links TRBV6-1 to TRBJ1-3; D is possibly TRBD1 (6 bases). Trimming took 9 bases from V and 4 from J, leaving 13 bases between them. This CDR3 region has 13 residues. The V gene's germline CDR1 is MNHNS and CDR2 SASEGT.

To note about this clone: Other DNA sequences from this sample encode an identical CDR3 as well. This chain connects TRBV2 to TRBJ1-4; the match to TRBD1 covers 10 bases. The CDR3 consists of 16 residues. The germline V gene encodes CDR1 SNHLY and CDR2 FYNNEI. With V trimmed by 6 bases and J by 0 bases, 4 bases remained unmatched. CDR3 sequence (DNA): TGTGCCAGCAGCCGGGACAGGGGAGCAACTAATGAAAAACTGTTTTTT. Amino acid sequence: CASSRDRGATNEKLFF.

The V call is TRBV6-1, the J call TRBJ2-7; 10 nucleotides agree with TRBD1. Unmatched junction bases numbered 13, after V lost 9 bases and J lost 5 bases. CDR3 size: 15 residues. Germline CDR1 is MNHNS and CDR2 is SASEGT. The CDR3 DNA sequence: TGTGCCAGTTTACCTCACCGGGACAGGGGCCACGAGCAGTACTTC. Translated, it gives CASLPHRDRGHEQYF.

The chain links TRBV4-1 to TRBJ2-7; 11 nucleotides line up with TRBD2. Germline loops: CDR1 MGHRA, CDR2 YSYEKL. Trimming removed 4 bases from V and 1 base from J; junction bases left unmatched: 3. The CDR3 covers 15 residues. The CDR3 spells CASSPIAGGSYEQYF. In DNA form, the CDR3 reads TGCGCCAGCAGCCCCATAGCGGGAGGGTCCTACGAGCAGTACTTC.

This clone has a handful of counts. The gene calls are TRBV4-2 and TRBJ1-4; 9 nucleotides line up with TRBD1. The germline gives CDR1 LGHNA, CDR2 YNFKEQ. The CDR3 has 19 residues. Losses at the gene ends were 0 bases for V and 7 bases for J; bases not matched to a gene: 15. CDR3 in amino acids: CASSQDRGTGTGNVEKLFF. The DNA of the CDR3 is TGTGCCAGCAGCCAAGATAGAGGGACCGGGACAGGGAATGTTGAAAAACTGTTTTTT.

The rearrangement joins TRBV9 to TRBJ2-7; D might be TRBD2 (5 bases). The CDR3 runs to 14 residues. Per the germline V gene, CDR1 is SGDLS and CDR2 is YYNGEE. Trimming took off 4 bases at V and 6 bases at J, with 17 bases between the two ends. CDR3 nucleotides: TGTGCCAGCAGCCCCACTCCTAGCTGGGGCGAGCAGTACTTC. Translating it yields CASSPTPSWGEQYF. Combining the CDR3 with reference TRBV9 and TRBJ2-7 gives the whole variable domain DSGVTQTPKHLITATGQRVTLRCSPRSGDLSVYWYQQSLDQGLQFLIQYYNGEERAKGNILERFSAQQFPDLHSELNLSSLELGDSALYFCASSPTPSWGEQYFGPGTRLTVT.

As concerns this clone: This same CDR3 is encoded by further DNA sequences in the sample. V usage is TRBV10-3 and J usage is TRBJ2-7; D remains ambiguous. The CDR3 extends over 13 amino acids. Germline loops: CDR1 ENHRY, CDR2 SYGVKD. Trimming left V 0 bases short and J 2 bases short, with 5 bases between. The CDR3 DNA reads as TGTGCCATCAGTGAGTCCAGTCCCTACGAGCAGTACTTC. It yields the protein CAISESSPYEQYF.

The V gene is TRBV6-6, the J gene TRBJ2-1; possibly TRBD1 for D (6 bases). The V and J ends lost 2 bases and 2 bases respectively, with 10 bases between them. This CDR3 is built from 15 residues. Per germline, CDR1 MNHNY and CDR2 SVGAGI (reference sequence). The CDR3 DNA sequence: TGTGCCAGCAGTTACGAGGGGGTAGCCTACAATGAGCAGTTCTTC. Translated: CASSYEGVAYNEQFF.

The V gene is TRBV2, the J gene TRBJ2-7; D gene unclear. Germline-derived CDR1 and CDR2 are SNHLY and FYNNEI. The CDR3 is 13 residues long. The germline V and J ends were trimmed by 7 bases and 2 bases, with 12 bases remaining between them. The chain's CDR3 is CASNMAGTYEQYF. CDR3 DNA: TGTGCCAGCAATATGGCAGGAACCTACGAGCAGTACTTC.

This chain joins TRBV5-8 and TRBJ2-2, with TRBD1 identical over 7 bases. Germline V gene sequence: CDR1 SGHTS, CDR2 YDEGEE. This CDR3 region has 15 residues. After removal of 0 bases from V and 3 bases from J, the junction contained 2 bases not matched to a gene. This CDR3 reads CASSLGDRDTGELFF. The CDR3 bases are TGTGCCAGCAGCTTGGGAGACAGGGACACCGGGGAGCTGTTTTTT.

The chain joins TRBV5-1 to TRBJ2-1; D ambiguous. The germline V gene has CDR1 SGHRS and CDR2 YFSETQ. The V gene lost 0 bases and the J gene lost 6 bases, with 7 bases spanning the gap. The CDR3 totals 13 residues. CDR3 amino acids: CASSLVFRNEQFF. The DNA of the CDR3 is TGCGCCAGCAGCTTGGTCTTTCGCAATGAGCAGTTCTTC.

The V and J genes are TRBV5-4 and TRBJ2-7; no firm D call. Germline CDR1 SGHNT, CDR2 YYREEE (reference sequence). V lost 0 bases and J 2 bases, leaving 9 bases between the germline ends. The CDR3 runs to 14 residues. The CDR3 nucleotides are TGTGCCAGCAGCTTGGCTTCTCCCCCCTACGAGCAGTACTTC. Translation: CASSLASPPYEQYF.

The chain is built from TRBV28 and TRBJ1-2; TRBD1 is a possible D gene (5 bases). CDR3 size: 11 residues. V was pared by 10 bases and J by 8 bases, with 14 bases between. Germline V gene lookup returns CDR1 MDHEN and CDR2 SYDVKM. In DNA form, the CDR3 reads TGTGCCATCCTACTGACAGACGGCTACACCTTC. It yields the protein CAILLTDGYTF.

The chain joins TRBV15 to TRBJ2-1; possibly TRBD1 for D (6 bases). Trimming left V 3 bases short and J 5 bases short, with 14 bases between. Germline V CDR1 and CDR2: LNHNV, YYDKDF (reference sequence). The CDR3 has 15 amino acids. The CDR3 protein is CATSSLHRADNEQFF. The CDR3 DNA follows: TGTGCCACCAGCAGTCTCCACAGGGCCGACAATGAGCAGTTCTTC.

This chain uses TRBV19 with TRBJ2-1, with D possibly TRBD2 on 6 matching bases. Per the germline V gene, CDR1 is LNHDA and CDR2 is SQIVND (reference sequence). V was shortened by 7 bases and J by 5 bases, with 21 bases between the two germline ends. The CDR3 covers 16 residues. The CDR3 region is CASIPSWGDLHNEQFF. The CDR3 nucleotides are TGTGCCAGTATACCGTCATGGGGGGACTTACACAATGAGCAGTTCTTC.

The V gene is TRBV5-1, the J gene TRBJ2-7; 10 bases are a match to TRBD2. V dropped 4 bases and J dropped 7; count of bases not matched to a gene: 11. The CDR3 is 15 amino acids. Germline loops: CDR1 SGHRS, CDR2 YFSETQ. As DNA, the CDR3 is TGCGCCAGCAGCCCAAATCCGGGACTAGCGCGAGAGCAGTACTTC. This translates into CASSPNPGLAREQYF.

J is TRBJ2-3 and V is TRBV9, with no clear D. The CDR3 is 16 amino acids. V lost 0 bases and J 6 bases, leaving 17 bases between the germline ends. CDR1 and CDR2 from the germline V gene are SGDLS and YYNGEE. The CDR3 region has the DNA TGTGCCAGCAGCGTAGAAGGTGCGTTGGGCGTTGATACGCAGTATTTT. Translation gives CASSVEGALGVDTQYF.

This clone was detected only once. The chain is built from TRBV7-2 and TRBJ1-5; D is perhaps TRBD1 (6 bases). V gave up 1 base and J gave up 6 bases, with 13 bases separating them. Germline assignment: CDR1 SGHTA and CDR2 FQGNSA. This CDR3 comprises 15 residues. For the CDR3, the DNA is TGTGCCAGCAGCTTAGAAGTGCAGGGGACTCAGCCCCAGCATTTT. Protein sequence: CASSLEVQGTQPQHF.

V usage is TRBV28 and J usage is TRBJ2-7; D is possibly TRBD1 (5 bases). Germline assignment: CDR1 MDHEN and CDR2 SYDVKM. This CDR3 region has 15 residues. Trimming removed 5 bases at V and 2 bases at J, with 16 bases between. Here the CDR3 DNA reads TGTGCCAGCAGTCCGATGATAGGGGCTACCTACGAGCAGTACTTC. This encodes CASSPMIGATYEQYF.

V gene TRBV2 combines with J gene TRBJ2-5; 7 nucleotides agree with TRBD1. This CDR3 is 14 amino acids long. The germline V gene encodes CDR1 SNHLY and CDR2 FYNNEI. Unmatched junction bases numbered 10, after V lost 5 bases and J lost 7 bases. The CDR3 reads CASSLRQGEGTQYF. CDR3 nucleotides: TGTGCCAGCAGTTTAAGACAGGGAGAGGGGACCCAGTACTTC.